The 18 T cell receptor beta chains presented below share a single source sample, sequenced in a study of PD-1 blockade in classical Hodgkin lymphoma. The method was immunoSEQ multiplex PCR; TCRdb's version includes in-frame clones alone and lacks a portion of them. The table lists tens of thousands of clones, roughly 87% of them singletons. Each and every patient relapsed after autologous stem cell transplantation, and patients got differing brentuximab vedotin exposure. The material sequenced was peripheral blood mononuclear cells (PBMCs), taken before the second cycle of nivolumab. The receptors come from a human donor with classical Hodgkin lymphoma.

There are a few counts of this clone. The chain joins TRBV4-1 to TRBJ1-4; 8 bases are shared with TRBD1. Per germline, CDR1 MGHRA and CDR2 YSYEKL. V shed 8 bases and J 1 base; nucleotides not matched to a gene: 6. The CDR3 is made up of 15 amino acids. Written as DNA, the CDR3 is TGCGCCAGCGGTGACAGGGGCAGAACTAATGAAAAACTGTTTTTT. Its protein is CASGDRGRTNEKLFF.

The chain links TRBV6-6 to TRBJ2-1; D gene uncertain. The CDR3 contains 13 residues. Germline V gene data show CDR1 as MNHNY and CDR2 as SVGAGI (reference sequence). Trimming cost V 5 bases and J 8 bases, with 13 bases left between them. The CDR3 reads CASSPGPRDEQFF. DNA for the CDR3: TGTGCCAGCAGTCCCGGGCCACGAGATGAGCAGTTCTTC.

V is TRBV7-2 and J is TRBJ2-5; TRBD1 aligns across 10 bases. Germline V gene sequence: CDR1 SGHTA, CDR2 FQGNSA. V lost 5 bases and J lost 4; bases outside the gene matches: 4. The length of the CDR3 is 14 residues. The CDR3 sequence: CASSLDRGRETQYF. The DNA for the CDR3 is TGTGCCAGCAGCCTCGACAGGGGGCGAGAGACCCAGTACTTC.

With regard to this clone: The sample carries other DNA sequences with the same CDR3. CDR3 residues: CASSESPGNSNQPQHF. The CDR3 DNA is TGCGCCAGCAGTGAGTCGCCCGGGAATAGCAATCAGCCCCAGCATTTT. The J gene is TRBJ1-5, the V gene TRBV10-2; no definite D call. The germline gives CDR1 WSHSY, CDR2 SAAADI. The V gene lost 0 bases and the J gene lost 0 bases, with 9 bases spanning the gap. The CDR3 runs to 16 residues.

V usage is TRBV19 and J usage is TRBJ1-5; D may be TRBD1 (6 bases). Germline values: CDR1 LNHDA, CDR2 SQIVND (reference sequence). The germline V and J ends were trimmed by 4 bases and 6 bases, with 19 bases remaining between them. This CDR3 spans 16 amino acids. The CDR3 loop reads CASSSGRTAGVQPQHF. For the CDR3, the DNA is TGTGCCAGTAGTAGCGGCAGGACAGCAGGGGTTCAGCCCCAGCATTTT.

This chain joins TRBV28 and TRBJ1-4; the D is unclear. Trimming shortened V by 6 bases and J by 4 bases, and 12 bases separated the two germline ends. The V gene's germline CDR1 is MDHEN and CDR2 SYDVKM. The CDR3 covers 14 residues. CDR3 protein: CASSVQGVNEKLFF. The DNA for the CDR3 is TGTGCCAGCAGCGTCCAAGGAGTTAATGAAAAACTGTTTTTT.

V usage is TRBV19 and J usage is TRBJ2-3, with D hard to call. The CDR3 contains 14 residues. Trimming stripped 6 bases from V and 0 bases from J, with 10 bases between. From germline, CDR1 is LNHDA and CDR2 SQIVND (reference sequence). CDR3 sequence (DNA): TGTGCCAGTAGGCCCCGCCCTAGCACAGATACGCAGTATTTT. Its translation: CASRPRPSTDTQYF.

The rearrangement uses TRBV18 and TRBJ2-7, with TRBD2 matching 8 bases. The ends lost 0 bases at V and 5 bases at J; junction bases unmatched: 12. CDR1 is KGHSH and CDR2 is LQKENI in the germline V gene. The CDR3 spans 17 residues. CDR3 amino acids: CASSPPVAGSGGDEQYF. CDR3 DNA: TGTGCCAGCTCACCACCGGTCGCCGGATCCGGGGGGGACGAGCAGTACTTC. Based on the CDR3 plus reference TRBV18 and TRBJ2-7, the full variable domain is NAGVMQNPRHLVRRRGQEARLRCSPMKGHSHVYWYRQLPEEGLKFMVYLQKENIIDESGMPKERFSAEFPKEGPSILRIQQVVRGDSAAYFCASSPPVAGSGGDEQYFGPGTRLTVT.

This clone was observed once. J is TRBJ1-6 and V is TRBV7-2; D is unresolved. The CDR3 consists of 17 residues. From germline, CDR1 is SGHTA and CDR2 FQGNSA. With 5 bases removed from V and 6 bases from J, the gap between germline ends came to 20 bases. The CDR3 is CASSDSIWTSTNSPLHF. The CDR3 DNA follows: TGTGCCAGCAGCGATAGTATCTGGACCTCCACTAATTCACCCCTCCACTTT.

The chain couples TRBV10-3 to TRBJ2-7; the D call may be TRBD1 or TRBD2 (5 bases each). V lost 10 bases to trimming and J lost 4 bases, with 20 bases between them. The CDR3 has 14 amino acids. The germline gives CDR1 ENHRY, CDR2 SYGVKD. DNA of the CDR3: TGTGCCACAACTTTCCGGGACGCCGGTTACGAGCAGTACTTC. Protein sequence: CATTFRDAGYEQYF.

The genes are TRBV6-5 and TRBJ2-5; TRBD1 might be the D (6 bases). The V end was cut by 0 bases, the J end by 2 bases, with 7 bases between. The CDR3 is made up of 14 amino acids. Per the germline V gene, CDR1 is MNHEY and CDR2 is SVGAGI. The DNA for the CDR3 is TGTGCCAGCAGTTACTCAGGGGGACAAGAGACCCAGTACTTC. It is translated as CASSYSGGQETQYF.

CDR3 sequence: CASSYTGGEAFF. The CDR3 DNA is TGTGCCAGCAGTTATACAGGGGGTGAAGCTTTCTTT. V is TRBV2 and J is TRBJ1-1; 8 bases map to TRBD1. The CDR3 spans 12 residues. V lost 5 bases, J lost 7 bases, and 3 bases stayed unmatched. The germline V gene has CDR1 SNHLY and CDR2 FYNNEI.

The CDR3 sequence is CASRQGVMGIDTQYF. DNA of the CDR3: TGCGCCAGCAGGCAGGGGGTAATGGGTATAGATACGCAGTATTTT. V usage is TRBV4-1 and J usage is TRBJ2-3, with 7 bases matching TRBD1. Germline V gene lookup returns CDR1 MGHRA and CDR2 YSYEKL. Trimming at V came to 6 bases and at J to 5 bases, leaving 11 bases not matched to a gene. CDR3 length: 15 amino acids.

The V and J genes are TRBV6-5 and TRBJ2-5; D is unresolved. Deletions cut 5 bases from V and 5 bases from J, with 12 bases between. Germline CDR1 reads MNHEY; CDR2 reads SVGAGI. CDR3 size: 13 residues. CDR3 nucleotide sequence: TGTGCCAGCAGTCGCGACATCTCCGAGACCCAGTACTTC. It is translated as CASSRDISETQYF.

The chain has TRBV27 and TRBJ2-7; D possibly uses TRBD1 or TRBD2 (5 bases each). The CDR3 consists of 13 residues. V gave up 8 bases and J gave up 0 bases, with 11 bases separating them. The germline V gene encodes CDR1 MNHEY and CDR2 SMNVEV (reference sequence). CDR3 nucleotide sequence: TGTGCCAGCCCGGGACCCTCCTCCTACGAGCAGTACTTC. Amino acids: CASPGPSSYEQYF.

The gene calls are TRBV28 and TRBJ1-2; D call uncertain. The V end lost 6 bases, the J end lost 4 bases, and 15 bases lay between the germline ends. The CDR3 extends over 14 amino acids. Germline V gene sequence: CDR1 MDHEN, CDR2 SYDVKM. CDR3 residues: CASSSPEVLYGYTF. The CDR3 DNA is TGTGCCAGCAGCTCCCCCGAAGTTCTCTATGGCTACACCTTC.

This CDR3 reads CASSPGTGPNYGYTF. Here the CDR3 DNA reads TGTGCCAGCTCACCAGGGACAGGTCCTAACTATGGCTACACCTTC. The rearrangement uses TRBV18 and TRBJ1-2; 8 bases agree with TRBD1. Trimming removed 2 bases from V and 0 bases from J; junction bases left unmatched: 2. The CDR3 totals 15 residues. Germline values: CDR1 KGHSH, CDR2 LQKENI.

This sequence joins TRBV6-6 and TRBJ2-3; D gene uncertain. This CDR3 comprises 12 residues. CDR1 and CDR2 (germline): MNHNY, SVGAGI (reference sequence). Trimming left V 7 bases short and J 1 base short, with 6 bases between. The CDR3 loop is CASNLGTDTQYF. CDR3 sequence (DNA): TGTGCCAGCAATCTGGGCACAGATACGCAGTATTTT.